These 24 T cell receptor beta chains were all obtained from the same sample, sequenced in a study of beta chain features in type 1 diabetes. These receptors are not linked to any known antigen. The sequenced template was cDNA made from the entire isolated RNA. TCRdb's table, derived via immunoSEQ multiplex PCR, lists solely in-frame clones and lacks some. Of hundreds of thousands of clones in the sample, around 15% were seen once. General observations from the study: Shortening of TCRB CDR3s, moderate but significant, appeared in all four CD4+ subsets of Type 1 diabetes patients.

The sample comprised naive CD4+ T cells from blood. Receptor source: a man aged 18 to 29 with type 1 diabetes.

This clone was counted between two and nine times. This chain's CDR3 is CASSLGQTNEQFF. Written as DNA, the CDR3 is TGTGCCAGCAGCTTAGGACAGACAAATGAGCAGTTCTTC. This chain joins TRBV7-9 and TRBJ2-1; D may be TRBD1 (5 bases). CDR1 and CDR2 from the germline V gene are SEHNR and FQNEAQ (reference sequence). The CDR3 loop spans 13 amino acids. Trimming removed 1 base at V and 7 bases at J, with 8 bases between. Complete variable domain (other parts from reference TRBV7-9 and TRBJ2-1): DTGVSQNPRHKITKRGQNVTFRCDPISEHNRLYWYRQTLGQGPEFLTYFQNEAQLEKSRLLSDRFSAERPKGSFSTLEIQRTEQGDSAMYLCASSLGQTNEQFFGPGTRLTVL.

This clone was counted only a few times. The genes are TRBV29-1 and TRBJ1-2; possibly TRBD1 for D (6 bases). The germline V gene encodes CDR1 SQVTM and CDR2 ANQGSEA. CDR3 length: 13 residues. V lost 4 bases to trimming and J lost 6 bases, with 15 bases between them. DNA of the CDR3: TGCAGCGTTGGGGCCCTGGGGGGGCATGGCTACACCTTC. Translated, it gives CSVGALGGHGYTF.

The chain carries TRBV7-2 and TRBJ2-5; 13 bases are shared with TRBD2. The trim removed 5 bases at V and 1 base at J, leaving 7 bases unmatched. The germline gives CDR1 SGHTA, CDR2 FQGNSA. The CDR3 covers 17 residues. The CDR3 spells CASSRTSGGPLQETQYF. The DNA for the CDR3 is TGTGCCAGCAGCCGGACTAGCGGGGGCCCTCTCCAAGAGACCCAGTACTTC.

This chain uses TRBV14 with TRBJ2-1; D assignment may be TRBD1 or TRBD2 (5 bases each). CDR3 length: 16 residues. Germline loops: CDR1 SGHDN, CDR2 FVKESK. V lost 5 bases and J lost 5, with 19 bases in between. CDR3 residues: CASSFPGRYSDNEQFF. CDR3 sequence (DNA): TGTGCCAGCAGCTTTCCGGGGCGGTATAGCGACAATGAGCAGTTCTTC. Supplemented by reference TRBV14 and TRBJ2-1, the full variable domain reads EAGVTQFPSHSVIEKGQTVTLRCDPISGHDNLYWYRRVMGKEIKFLLHFVKESKQDESGMPNNRFLAERTGGTYSTLKVQPAELEDSGVYFCASSFPGRYSDNEQFFGPGTRLTVL.

The rearrangement uses TRBV14 and TRBJ2-7; D is undetermined. Between the trimmed V and J ends, which lost 8 bases and 8 bases, there was a span of 13 bases. The CDR3 extends over 11 amino acids. The germline CDR1 and CDR2 sequences are SGHDN and FVKESK. DNA for the CDR3: TGTGCCAGCGGCCCAAGGGTGAAGCAGTACTTC. This codes for CASGPRVKQYF.

This sequence joins TRBV27 and TRBJ2-3; TRBD1 matches 9 bases. CDR3 length equals 17 residues. Germline loops: CDR1 MNHEY, CDR2 SMNVEV (reference sequence). Trimming removed 4 bases from V and 5 bases from J; junction bases left unmatched: 13. CDR3 sequence reads: CASSSPRTGAGVDTQYF. The CDR3 nucleotides are TGTGCCAGCAGTTCTCCCCGGACAGGGGCGGGGGTAGATACGCAGTATTTT.

This clone came up a few times. The J gene is TRBJ2-1, the V gene TRBV29-1; 8 bases match TRBD2. The CDR3 has 14 residues. CDR1 is SQVTM, CDR2 ANQGSEA, per germline. Unmatched junction bases numbered 9, after V lost 4 bases and J lost 7 bases. The CDR3 DNA is TGCAGCGTTGGAGAAGCGGGGGCCTCAAATGAGCAGTTCTTC. It specifies CSVGEAGASNEQFF.

This chain connects TRBV7-9 to TRBJ2-1, with TRBD2 matching over 13 bases. Trimming took 5 bases from V and 10 from J; bases not matched to a gene: 8. The CDR3 runs 15 residues. Germline lookup yields CDR1 SEHNR and CDR2 FQNEAQ (reference sequence). The CDR3 nucleotides are TGTGCCAGCAGCCCCGGGACTAGCGGGGTGGAAGAGCAGTTCTTC. It translates to CASSPGTSGVEEQFF. Drawing the rest from reference TRBV7-9 and TRBJ2-1, the complete variable domain is DTGVSQNPRHKITKRGQNVTFRCDPISEHNRLYWYRQTLGQGPEFLTYFQNEAQLEKSRLLSDRFSAERPKGSFSTLEIQRTEQGDSAMYLCASSPGTSGVEEQFFGPGTRLTVL.

The chain combines TRBV7-2 with TRBJ1-3; no definite D call. The CDR3 runs 14 residues. V dropped 1 base and J dropped 3 bases, with 7 bases sitting between them. CDR1 and CDR2 from the germline V gene are SGHTA and FQGNSA. The CDR3 DNA is TGTGCCAGCAGCTTAGGTACATTTGGAAACACCATATATTTT. Translated: CASSLGTFGNTIYF.

The gene calls are TRBV10-3 and TRBJ2-7; 8 bases are a match to TRBD1. The CDR3 consists of 13 residues. The trim removed 7 bases at V and 5 bases at J, leaving 7 bases unmatched. The V gene's germline CDR1 is ENHRY and CDR2 SYGVKD. Here the CDR3 reads CAITGQGIDEQYF. The CDR3 DNA is TGTGCCATCACCGGACAGGGAATTGACGAGCAGTACTTC.

About this clone: One junction end disagrees with the germline gene, perhaps due to a read error. The V and J genes are TRBV7-7 and TRBJ2-1; either TRBD1 or TRBD2 may fit D (6 bases each). In germline, CDR1 is SSHAT, CDR2 FNYEAQ (reference sequence). The CDR3 extends over 16 amino acids. The CDR3 sequence is CASSPSPGARGNEQFF. DNA of the CDR3: TGTGCTAGCAGCCCATCGCCGGGAGCCAGGGGAAATGAGCAGTTCTTC.

CDR3 amino acids: CASSPRVGQFHGYTF. CDR3 DNA: TGTGCCAGCTCACCACGGGTGGGCCAGTTCCATGGCTACACCTTC. This chain joins TRBV18 and TRBJ1-2; no firm D call. Trimming stripped 1 base from V and 6 bases from J, with 15 bases between. The length of the CDR3 is 15 residues. Germline assignment: CDR1 KGHSH and CDR2 LQKENI.

The gene calls are TRBV6-1 and TRBJ2-4; the D is unclear. The CDR3 spans 11 residues. Germline-derived CDR1 and CDR2 are MNHNS and SASEGT. V lost 6 bases and J lost 7, with 7 bases in between. The CDR3 DNA reads TGTGCCAGCAGGTCGGGTAACATTCAGTACTTC. The encoded protein is CASRSGNIQYF.

CDR3 sequence: CASSLGGLAEQFF. The CDR3 coding sequence is TGTGCCAGCAGCTTAGGCGGCCTGGCGGAGCAGTTCTTC. The rearrangement uses TRBV7-8 and TRBJ2-1; D gene ambiguous. Germline-derived CDR1 and CDR2 are SGHVS and FQNEAQ. This CDR3 is 13 amino acids long. The V and J ends lost 1 base and 10 bases respectively, with 11 bases between them.

The rearrangement uses TRBV28 and TRBJ1-2, with 9 bases matching TRBD1. CDR3 length: 14 amino acids. Per germline, CDR1 MDHEN and CDR2 SYDVKM. J lost 4 bases, V lost 6 bases, and 6 bases had no gene match. CDR3 in amino acids: CASRPGQGVYGYTF. CDR3 nucleotides: TGTGCCAGCAGACCGGGACAGGGAGTCTATGGCTACACCTTC.

The rearrangement links TRBV7-9 to TRBJ1-4, with D uncertain. The CDR3 has 13 amino acids. Trimming took 8 bases from V and 0 from J, leaving 7 bases between them. CDR1 is SEHNR and CDR2 is FQNEAQ in the germline V gene (reference sequence). The CDR3 sequence: CASRASTNEKLFF. DNA of the CDR3: TGTGCCAGCCGCGCCTCAACTAATGAAAAACTGTTTTTT.

This chain uses TRBV5-6 with TRBJ1-5; D is undetermined. CDR1 is SGHDT and CDR2 is YYEEEE in the germline V gene. The CDR3 sequence is 15 residues long. V dropped 4 bases and J dropped 1 base, with 12 bases sitting between them. Here the CDR3 reads CASSDGPRSNQPQHF. The DNA for the CDR3 is TGTGCCAGCAGCGACGGACCGAGAAGCAATCAGCCCCAGCATTTT.

This clone was detected a few times. V gene TRBV11-1 combines with J gene TRBJ2-1, with a weak D call TRBD1 (6 bases). CDR1 is SGHAT and CDR2 is FQDESV in the germline V gene (reference sequence). Trimming took off 3 bases at V and 8 bases at J, with 14 bases between the two ends. The CDR3 length is 14 residues. CDR3 bases: TGTGCCAGCAGCTTGGCAGGGGATGGGGATGAGCAGTTCTTC. Encoded protein: CASSLAGDGDEQFF.

Only a few counts were recorded for this clone. V and J are TRBV9 and TRBJ1-6; 8 bases match TRBD1. The CDR3 is 15 amino acids. V shed 3 bases, J shed 6 bases, and the junction held 5 bases outside the gene matches. Per the germline V gene, CDR1 is SGDLS and CDR2 is YYNGEE. The DNA for the CDR3 is TGTGCCAGCAGCGCCCAGGGGGCTACTAATTCACCCCTCCACTTT. It specifies CASSAQGATNSPLHF. Supplemented by reference TRBV9 and TRBJ1-6, the full variable domain reads DSGVTQTPKHLITATGQRVTLRCSPRSGDLSVYWYQQSLDQGLQFLIQYYNGEERAKGNILERFSAQQFPDLHSELNLSSLELGDSALYFCASSAQGATNSPLHFGNGTRLTVT.

This clone showed up just a few times. The chain is built from TRBV5-1 and TRBJ2-5; D is perhaps TRBD2 (7 bases). The CDR3 has 16 amino acids. CDR1 is SGHRS, CDR2 YFSETQ, per germline. V gave up 3 bases and J gave up 5 bases, with 20 bases separating them. CDR3 DNA: TGCGCCAGCAGCTCGGGGGGCGTCTCTGCGTGGGAGACCCAGTACTTC. It is translated as CASSSGGVSAWETQYF.

This clone was seen only a few times. The rearrangement uses TRBV10-3 and TRBJ2-5; tentatively, D is TRBD1 or TRBD2 (5 bases each). The CDR3 spans 14 residues. Germline V gene sequence: CDR1 ENHRY, CDR2 SYGVKD. The germline V and J ends were trimmed by 4 bases and 2 bases, with 11 bases remaining between them. CDR3 region: CAISVGTPQETQYF. CDR3 coding DNA: TGTGCCATCAGTGTGGGGACCCCACAAGAGACCCAGTACTTC.

This clone was detected only a few times. This chain links TRBV2 with TRBJ1-5; no definite D call. Germline CDR1 SNHLY, CDR2 FYNNEI. Trimming pared 8 bases from V and 2 bases from J, leaving 13 bases between. The CDR3 covers 14 residues. Here the CDR3 reads CASRSEVGNQPQHF. As DNA, the CDR3 is TGTGCCAGCCGTTCAGAGGTGGGCAATCAGCCCCAGCATTTT.

The V and J genes are TRBV29-1 and TRBJ1-1; 8 bases are a match to TRBD1. V lost 5 bases, J lost 7 bases, and 12 bases stayed unmatched. Germline V gene sequence: CDR1 SQVTM, CDR2 ANQGSEA. The CDR3 has 14 amino acids. The CDR3 loop reads CSVSQDREFGEAFF. The CDR3 DNA reads as TGCAGCGTTTCCCAGGACAGGGAATTTGGTGAAGCTTTCTTT.

This clone occurred a few times. This sample includes further DNA sequences coding for the same CDR3. The chain employs TRBV5-1 and TRBJ1-3; D unresolved. This CDR3 has 14 residues. Germline CDR1 is SGHRS and CDR2 is YFSETQ. The V end lost 2 bases, the J end lost 0 bases, and 6 bases lay between the germline ends. CDR3 loop: CASSLGSSGNTIYF. The CDR3 DNA reads as TGCGCCAGCAGCTTAGGGAGCTCTGGAAACACCATATATTTT.